What follows is one TCR beta chain and its context. This CDR3 contains 16 residues. Trimming cost V 2 bases and J 7 bases, with 15 bases left between them. Germline-derived CDR1 and CDR2 are KGHSH and LQKENI. This entry comes from a study of blood T cell repertoires in COVID-19. Profiled with immunoSEQ multiplex PCR; TCRdb holds only in-frame clones, not every one. The table lists 310,000 or so clones, roughly 87% of them singletons. The chain recombines TRBV18 with TRBJ1-6, with D perhaps matching TRBD1 (5 bases). The source material was PBMCs or T cells enriched from blood (not recorded which). The source is a woman under 30 who had recovered from COVID-19. The CDR3 spells CASSPNTQGGNSPLHF. The CDR3 DNA is TGTGCCAGCTCACCAAACACCCAGGGTGGGAATTCACCCCTCCACTTT. The full variable domain, rest sourced from reference TRBV18 and TRBJ1-6, is NAGVMQNPRHLVRRRGQEARLRCSPMKGHSHVYWYRQLPEEGLKFMVYLQKENIIDESGMPKERFSAEFPKEGPSILRIQQVVRGDSAAYFCASSPNTQGGNSPLHFGNGTRLTVT.